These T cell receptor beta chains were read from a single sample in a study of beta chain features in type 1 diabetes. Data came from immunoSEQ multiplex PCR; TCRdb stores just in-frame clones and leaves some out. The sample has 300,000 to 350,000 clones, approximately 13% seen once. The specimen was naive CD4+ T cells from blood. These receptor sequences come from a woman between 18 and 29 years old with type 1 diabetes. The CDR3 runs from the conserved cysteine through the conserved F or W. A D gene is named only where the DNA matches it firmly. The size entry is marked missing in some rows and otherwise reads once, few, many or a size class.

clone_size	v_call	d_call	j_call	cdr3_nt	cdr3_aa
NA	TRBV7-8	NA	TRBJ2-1	TGTGCCAGCAGCCGTAGGACTGCCTACAATGAGCAGTTCTTC	CASSRRTAYNEQFF
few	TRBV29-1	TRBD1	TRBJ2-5	TGCAGCGTTGAACTGTCGGACAGGATCGAGACCCAGTACTTC	CSVELSDRIETQYF
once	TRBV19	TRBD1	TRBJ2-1	TGTGCCAGTAGCCGGACAGGGGCTTACAATGAGCAGTTCTTC	CASSRTGAYNEQFF
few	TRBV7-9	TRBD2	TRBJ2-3	TGTGCCAGCAGCCGGACTAGCGGGAACACAGATACGCAGTATTTT	CASSRTSGNTDTQYF
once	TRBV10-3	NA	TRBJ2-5	TGTGCCATACAGAAGCCGCTGGAGACCCAGTACTTC	CAIQKPLETQYF
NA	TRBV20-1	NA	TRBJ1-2	TGCAGTGCTAGGAACAGAGGCTACACCTTC	CSARNRGYTF
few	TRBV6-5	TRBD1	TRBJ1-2	TGTGCCAGCAGTTCGACAGGGGTCGGCTACACCTTC	CASSSTGVGYTF
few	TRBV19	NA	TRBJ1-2	TGTGCCAGTAGCAGAGGGTCTTCTAACTATGGCTACACCTTC	CASSRGSSNYGYTF
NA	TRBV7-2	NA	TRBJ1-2	TGTGCCAGCAGCTTAGGGTTCCAGGGGCTATATGGCTACACCTTC	CASSLGFQGLYGYTF
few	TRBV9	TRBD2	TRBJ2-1	TGTGCCAGCAGCATCCCAGGGACTAGCGGGAGAAATGAGCAGTTCTTC	CASSIPGTSGRNEQFF
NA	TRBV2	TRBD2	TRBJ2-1	TGTGCCAGCAGTGACCGGCCTAGCGGAAACAATGAGCAGTTCTTC	CASSDRPSGNNEQFF
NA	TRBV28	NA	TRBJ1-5	TGTGCCAGCAGTTTTGGCAGGGAAAATCAGCCCCAGCATTTT	CASSFGRENQPQHF
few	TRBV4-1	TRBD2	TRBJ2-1	TGCGCCAGCAGCCGCCTAGCGGGAGGTCAGGGGTACAATGAGCAGTTCTTC	CASSRLAGGQGYNEQFF
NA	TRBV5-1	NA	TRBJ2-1	TGCGCCAGCAGCTTGGCCCCAAACGGGATCGGGTACTACAATGAGCAGTTCTTC	CASSLAPNGIGYYNEQFF
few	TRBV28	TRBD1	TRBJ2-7	TGTGCCAGCAGCTCAGACAGGGACGCCTACGAGCAGTACTTC	CASSSDRDAYEQYF
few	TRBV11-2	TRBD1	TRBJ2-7	TGTGCCAGCAGCTCCTCTCGGACAGGGTCCTTCTACGAGCAGTACTTC	CASSSSRTGSFYEQYF
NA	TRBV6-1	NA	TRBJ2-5	TGTGCCAGCAGTGAGATCGGGGTAGTAGAGACCCAGTACTTC	CASSEIGVVETQYF
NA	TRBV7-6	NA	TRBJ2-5	TGTGCCAGCAGCCCCCAGCGGTCCGCGGTAGAGACCCAGTACTTC	CASSPQRSAVETQYF
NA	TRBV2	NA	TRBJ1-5	TGTGCCAGCAGTGGAGGGATTAGCAATCAGCCCCAGCATTTT	CASSGGISNQPQHF
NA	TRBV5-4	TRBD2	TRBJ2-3	TGTGCCAGCAGCTTGGTCCTAGCGGGAGTGACAGATACGCAGTATTTT	CASSLVLAGVTDTQYF
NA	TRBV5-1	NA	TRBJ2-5	TGCGCCAGCAGTATCCGGCGGGTCCAAGAGACCCAGTACTTC	CASSIRRVQETQYF
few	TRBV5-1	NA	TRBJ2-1	TGCGCCAGCAGCTTGGTTGAGGGCTCCTACAATGAGCAGTTCTTC	CASSLVEGSYNEQFF
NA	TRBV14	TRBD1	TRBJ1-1	TGTGCCAGCAGCCTCTGGACAGGGGGTGAAGCTTTCTTT	CASSLWTGGEAFF
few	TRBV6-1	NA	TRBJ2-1	TGTGCCAGCAGTGATCTAGCCCATGAGCAGTTCTTC	CASSDLAHEQFF
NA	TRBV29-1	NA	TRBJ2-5	TGCAGCGGGGGGGAGACCCGAGAGACCCAGTACTTC	CSGGETRETQYF
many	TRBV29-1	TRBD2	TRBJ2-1	TGCAGCGTTGCCCGACTAGCGGGAGAGAATGAGCAGTTCTTC	CSVARLAGENEQFF
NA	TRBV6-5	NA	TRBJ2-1	TGTGCCAGCAGTACATCCTACAATGAGCAGTTCTTC	CASSTSYNEQFF
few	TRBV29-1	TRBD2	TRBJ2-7	TGCAGCGTTGAGGAAACCGGGACTAGCGGGAGGTACGAGCAGTACTTC	CSVEETGTSGRYEQYF
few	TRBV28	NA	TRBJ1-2	TGTGCCAGCAGTTTGGGTGGCGGTATGGGCTACACCTTC	CASSLGGGMGYTF
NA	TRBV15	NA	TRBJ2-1	TGTGCCACCAGCAGAGGTTTACAGGGATACAATGAGCAGTTCTTC	CATSRGLQGYNEQFF
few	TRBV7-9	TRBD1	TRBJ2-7	TGTGCCAGCAGCTCCCGGGACAGGACATACGAGCAGTACTTC	CASSSRDRTYEQYF
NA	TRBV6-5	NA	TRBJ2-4	TGTGCCAGCAGTTACTCAGGGGGGGCAGGGAACATTCAGTACTTC	CASSYSGGAGNIQYF
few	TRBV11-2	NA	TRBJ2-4	TGTGCCAGCAGCTTAGTTAGATCTCTAGCCAAAAACATTCAGTACTTC	CASSLVRSLAKNIQYF
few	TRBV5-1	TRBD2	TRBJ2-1	TGCGCCAGCAGCTTGGCATCTGGCGGGAGAGATTACAATGAGCAGTTCTTC	CASSLASGGRDYNEQFF
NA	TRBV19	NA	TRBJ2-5	TGTGCCAGTAGTATTGTGCTAGCCGCTCAAGAGACCCAGTACTTC	CASSIVLAAQETQYF
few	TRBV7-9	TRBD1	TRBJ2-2	TGTGCCAGCAGCCCGAACAGGGGGCAAACCGGGGAGCTGTTTTTT	CASSPNRGQTGELFF
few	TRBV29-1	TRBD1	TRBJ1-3	TGCAGCGTTGGGGGACAGTCTGGAAACACCATATATTTT	CSVGGQSGNTIYF
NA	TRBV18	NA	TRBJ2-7	TGTGCCAGCTCATCACTAAGGGGATCCGAGCAGTACTTC	CASSSLRGSEQYF
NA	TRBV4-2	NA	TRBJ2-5	TGTGCCAGCAGCCAAGATTGGAGGACTGGAGAGACCCAGTACTTC	CASSQDWRTGETQYF
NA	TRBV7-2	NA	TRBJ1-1	TGTGCCAGCAGCTCCCGCGGGGTGGGTGCTTTCTTT	CASSSRGVGAFF
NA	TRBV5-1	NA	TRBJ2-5	TGCGCCAGCAGCTTGGCTGGCGGGTTTTTTCAAGAGACCCAGTACTTC	CASSLAGGFFQETQYF
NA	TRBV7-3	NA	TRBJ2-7	TGTGCCAGCAGCTTACGTCCGGAGGGCGGGTACGAGCAGTACTTC	CASSLRPEGGYEQYF
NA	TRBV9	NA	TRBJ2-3	TGTGCCAGCAGCGTCACCTGGGGGCGCAGGAGAAGGATCACAGATACGCAGTATTTT	CASSVTWGRRRRITDTQYF